This T cell receptor (beta chain) was profiled in a study of cytomegalovirus exposure and HLA in healthy donors. About the study: Findings of an earlier analysis included under 140 million unique TCR beta sequences from some 200 million T cells. General observations from the study: CMV serostatus alone was available as immune exposure information.

Points on this clone: Its specificity is unknown.

PCR primers comprised 60 Vbeta and 13 Jbeta primers. The method was immunoSEQ multiplex PCR; TCRdb's version includes in-frame clones alone and lacks a portion of them. The sample has around 70,000 clones; 62% are singletons. Germline V CDR1 and CDR2: MNHNS, SASEGT. CDR3 length: 14 residues. V gave up 2 bases and J gave up 6 bases; unmatched junction bases: 6. The rearrangement joins TRBV6-1 to TRBJ2-7, with TRBD2 identical over 8 bases. This receptor was identified in a man younger than 40 in good health and CMV-seronegative. The sample consisted of PBMCs. As DNA, the CDR3 is TGTGCCAGCAGTGAATCGGGAGGGGCCGGCGAGCAGTACTTC. Translation: CASSESGGAGEQYF.